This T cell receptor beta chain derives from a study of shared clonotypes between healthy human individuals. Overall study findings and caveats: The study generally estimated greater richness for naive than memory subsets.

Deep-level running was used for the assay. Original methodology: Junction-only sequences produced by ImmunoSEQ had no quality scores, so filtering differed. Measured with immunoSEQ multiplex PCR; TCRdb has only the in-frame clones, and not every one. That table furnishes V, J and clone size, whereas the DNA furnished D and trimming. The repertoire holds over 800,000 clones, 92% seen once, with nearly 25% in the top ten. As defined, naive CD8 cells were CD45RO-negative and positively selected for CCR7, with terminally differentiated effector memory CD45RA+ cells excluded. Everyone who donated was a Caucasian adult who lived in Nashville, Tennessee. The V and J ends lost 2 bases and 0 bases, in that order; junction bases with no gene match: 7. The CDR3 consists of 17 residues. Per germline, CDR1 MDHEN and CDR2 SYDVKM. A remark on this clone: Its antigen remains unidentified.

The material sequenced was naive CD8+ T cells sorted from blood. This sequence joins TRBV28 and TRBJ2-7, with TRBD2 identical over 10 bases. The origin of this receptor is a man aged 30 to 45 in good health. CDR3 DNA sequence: TGTGCCAGCAGTTTACCCCCCTGGACTAGCGGCTCCTACGAGCAGTACTTC. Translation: CASSLPPWTSGSYEQYF.